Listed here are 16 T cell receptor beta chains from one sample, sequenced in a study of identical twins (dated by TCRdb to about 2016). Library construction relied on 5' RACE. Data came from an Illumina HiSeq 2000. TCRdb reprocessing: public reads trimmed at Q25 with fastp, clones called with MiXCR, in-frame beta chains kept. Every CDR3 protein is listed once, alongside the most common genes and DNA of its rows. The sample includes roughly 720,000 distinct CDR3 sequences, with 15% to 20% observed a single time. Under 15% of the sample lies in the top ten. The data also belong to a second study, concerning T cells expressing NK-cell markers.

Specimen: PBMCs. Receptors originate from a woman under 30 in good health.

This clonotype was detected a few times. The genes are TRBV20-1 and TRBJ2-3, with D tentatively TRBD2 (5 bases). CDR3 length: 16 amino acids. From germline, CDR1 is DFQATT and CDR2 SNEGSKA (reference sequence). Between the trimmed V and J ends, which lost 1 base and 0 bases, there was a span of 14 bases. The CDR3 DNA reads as TGCAGTGCTAGAGGAGAGCGGAGTATTAGCACAGATACGCAGTATTTT. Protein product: CSARGERSISTDTQYF.

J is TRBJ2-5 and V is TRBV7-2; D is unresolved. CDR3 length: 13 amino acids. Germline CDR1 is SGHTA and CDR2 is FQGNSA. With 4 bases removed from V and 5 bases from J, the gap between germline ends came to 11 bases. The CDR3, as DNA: TGTGCCAGCAGCTCTTGGGTTCGGGAGACCCAGTACTTC. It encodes CASSSWVRETQYF.

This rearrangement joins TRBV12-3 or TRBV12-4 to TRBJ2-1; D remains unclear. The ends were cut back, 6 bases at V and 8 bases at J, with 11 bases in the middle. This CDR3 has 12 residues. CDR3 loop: CASSLRVDEQFF. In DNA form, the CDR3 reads TGTGCCAGCAGCCTCCGGGTGGATGAGCAGTTCTTC.

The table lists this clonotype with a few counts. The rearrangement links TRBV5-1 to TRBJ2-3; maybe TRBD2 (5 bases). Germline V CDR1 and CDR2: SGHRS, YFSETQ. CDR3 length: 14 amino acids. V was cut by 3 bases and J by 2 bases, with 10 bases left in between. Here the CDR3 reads CASSWARDTDTQYF. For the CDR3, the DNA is TGCGCCAGCAGCTGGGCGAGGGACACAGATACGCAGTATTTT.

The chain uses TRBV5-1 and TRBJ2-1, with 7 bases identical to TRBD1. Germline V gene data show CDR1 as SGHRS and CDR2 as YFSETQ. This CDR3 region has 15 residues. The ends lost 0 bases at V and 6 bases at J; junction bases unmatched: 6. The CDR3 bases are TGCGCCAGCAGCTTGGGGGACAGAGAGGCCAATGAGCAGTTCTTC. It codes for CASSLGDREANEQFF.

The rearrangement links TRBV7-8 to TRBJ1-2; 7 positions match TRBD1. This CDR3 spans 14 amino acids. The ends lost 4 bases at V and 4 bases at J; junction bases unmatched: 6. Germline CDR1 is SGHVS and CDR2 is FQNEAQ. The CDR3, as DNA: TGTGCCAGCAGCTCCGGACAGGCGGTCTATGGCTACACCTTC. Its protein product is CASSSGQAVYGYTF.

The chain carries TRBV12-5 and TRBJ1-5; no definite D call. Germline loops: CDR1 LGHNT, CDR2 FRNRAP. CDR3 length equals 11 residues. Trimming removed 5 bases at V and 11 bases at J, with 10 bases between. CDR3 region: CASGPGGAQHF. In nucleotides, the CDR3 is TGTGCTAGTGGTCCGGGCGGGGCCCAGCATTTT.

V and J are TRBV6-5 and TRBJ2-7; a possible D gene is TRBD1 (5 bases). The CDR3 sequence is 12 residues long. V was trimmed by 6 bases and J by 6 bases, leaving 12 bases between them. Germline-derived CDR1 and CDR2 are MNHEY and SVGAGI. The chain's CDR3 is CASRGQLGEQYF. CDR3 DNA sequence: TGTGCCAGCAGGGGGCAACTGGGCGAGCAGTACTTC.

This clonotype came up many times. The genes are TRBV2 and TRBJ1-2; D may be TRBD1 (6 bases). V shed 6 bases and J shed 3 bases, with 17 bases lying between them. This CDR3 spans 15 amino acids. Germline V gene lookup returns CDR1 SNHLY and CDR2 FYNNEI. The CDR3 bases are TGTGCCAGCAGAACCGTAGTAGGGGGTTACTATGGCTACACCTTC. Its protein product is CASRTVVGGYYGYTF.

The CDR3 loop reads CASSYALAGGPNEQFF. CDR3 nucleotides: TGTGCCAGCAGTTACGCCCTAGCGGGAGGGCCCAATGAGCAGTTCTTC. The V gene is TRBV6-2 or TRBV6-3, the J gene TRBJ2-1, with 12 bases fitting TRBD2. CDR1 and CDR2 (germline): MNHEY, SVGEGT. The CDR3 is 16 amino acids. With 2 bases clipped from V and 6 bases from J, the junction kept 5 bases outside the gene matches.

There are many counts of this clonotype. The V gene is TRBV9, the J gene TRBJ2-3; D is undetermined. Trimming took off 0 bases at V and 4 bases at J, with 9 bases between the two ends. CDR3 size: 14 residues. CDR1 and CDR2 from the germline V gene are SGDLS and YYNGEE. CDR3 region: CASSVAPPADTQYF. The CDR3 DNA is TGTGCCAGCAGCGTAGCACCCCCGGCAGATACGCAGTATTTT.

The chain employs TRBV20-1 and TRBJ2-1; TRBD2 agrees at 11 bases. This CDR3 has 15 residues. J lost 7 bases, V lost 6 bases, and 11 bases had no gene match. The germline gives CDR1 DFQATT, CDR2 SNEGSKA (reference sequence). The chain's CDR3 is CSAITGTSGWNEQFF. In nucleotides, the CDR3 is TGCAGTGCCATTACCGGGACTAGCGGATGGAATGAGCAGTTCTTC.

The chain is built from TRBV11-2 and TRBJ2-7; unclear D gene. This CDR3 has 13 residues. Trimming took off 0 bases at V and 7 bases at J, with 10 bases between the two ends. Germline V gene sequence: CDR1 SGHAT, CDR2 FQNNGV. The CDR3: CASSLEGLFEQYF. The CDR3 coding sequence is TGTGCCAGCAGCTTAGAGGGCCTCTTTGAGCAGTACTTC.

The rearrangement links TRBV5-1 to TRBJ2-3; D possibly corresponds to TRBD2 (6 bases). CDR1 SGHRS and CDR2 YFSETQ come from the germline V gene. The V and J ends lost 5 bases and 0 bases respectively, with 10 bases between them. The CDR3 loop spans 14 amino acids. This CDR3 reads CASRGTLSTDTQYF. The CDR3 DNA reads TGCGCCAGCAGAGGGACTCTCAGCACAGATACGCAGTATTTT.

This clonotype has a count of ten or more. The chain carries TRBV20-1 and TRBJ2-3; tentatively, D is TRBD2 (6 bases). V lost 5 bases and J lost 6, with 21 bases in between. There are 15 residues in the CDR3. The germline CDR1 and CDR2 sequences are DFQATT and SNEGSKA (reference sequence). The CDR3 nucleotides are TGCAGTGCTGCTCCCCTTTCGGGAGCTGGTGATACGCAGTATTTT. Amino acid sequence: CSAAPLSGAGDTQYF.

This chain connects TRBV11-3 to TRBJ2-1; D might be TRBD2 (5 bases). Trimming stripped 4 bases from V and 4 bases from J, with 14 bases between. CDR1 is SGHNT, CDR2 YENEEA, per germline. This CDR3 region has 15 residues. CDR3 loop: CASSSRTSAYNEQFF. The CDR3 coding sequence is TGTGCCAGCAGCTCCCGGACTTCGGCGTACAATGAGCAGTTCTTC.